The 24 T cell receptor beta chains below were found in one sample sequenced in a study of cytomegalovirus exposure and HLA in healthy donors. PCR involved 60 Vbeta and 13 Jbeta primers. Repertoires were generated with immunoSEQ multiplex PCR, while TCRdb's copy carries only in-frame clones and drops some. The data contain about 300,000 clones, 86% of them singletons. Sample: PBMCs. These receptors all stem from a man in his forties in good health and CMV-seropositive.

The CDR3 protein is CASSRTGSDTQYF. In DNA, the CDR3 is TGCGCCAGCAGTCGGACAGGGTCAGATACGCAGTATTTT. V gene TRBV4-1 combines with J gene TRBJ2-3; 8 positions agree with TRBD1. Per the germline V gene, CDR1 is MGHRA and CDR2 is YSYEKL. The V gene end was trimmed by 6 bases and the J gene end by 4 bases; junction bases not matched to a gene: 3. The CDR3 spans 13 residues.

The CDR3 loop is CASRASGTGRGNQPQHF. DNA of the CDR3: TGTGCCAGTAGAGCCTCCGGAACAGGGCGCGGCAATCAGCCCCAGCATTTT. V usage is TRBV19 and J usage is TRBJ1-5; D may be TRBD1 (6 bases). The CDR3 is 17 amino acids. The germline V and J ends were trimmed by 6 bases and 2 bases, with 20 bases remaining between them. CDR1 and CDR2 (germline): LNHDA, SQIVND (reference sequence).

Of note for this clone: Other DNA variants within this sample encode the same CDR3. CDR3 protein: CASSQTYTGNIETQYF. The DNA of the CDR3 is TGCGCCAGCAGCCAAACGTACACAGGGAATATCGAGACCCAGTACTTC. The chain links TRBV4-3 to TRBJ2-5; D may be TRBD1 (6 bases). Trimming shortened V by 2 bases and J by 5 bases, and 18 bases separated the two germline ends. The germline gives CDR1 LGHNA, CDR2 YSLEER. The CDR3 has 16 residues.

The rearrangement links TRBV19 to TRBJ2-1; 10 bases map to TRBD2. The ends lost 5 bases at V and 8 bases at J; junction bases unmatched: 9. The CDR3 loop spans 15 amino acids. Germline V gene data show CDR1 as LNHDA and CDR2 as SQIVND (reference sequence). In nucleotides, the CDR3 is TGTGCCAGTAGTTATAGCGGGAGGATTAATCATGAGCAGTTCTTC. Protein product: CASSYSGRINHEQFF.

This rearrangement joins TRBV27 to TRBJ1-5; a possible D gene is TRBD1 (6 bases). The germline V gene has CDR1 MNHEY and CDR2 SMNVEV (reference sequence). The CDR3 totals 15 residues. V was clipped by 6 bases and J by 6 bases, with 18 bases between them. The DNA for the CDR3 is TGTGCCAGCAGCTACGACAGGTTTGGAGTTCAGCCCCAGCATTTT. Translating it yields CASSYDRFGVQPQHF.

This sequence joins TRBV6-5 and TRBJ2-5, with D perhaps TRBD1 (5 bases). Trimming pared 6 bases from V and 2 bases from J, leaving 7 bases between. This CDR3 region has 12 residues. Germline V gene sequence: CDR1 MNHEY, CDR2 SVGAGI. The CDR3 spells CASSQGQETQYF. CDR3 coding DNA: TGTGCCAGCAGCCAGGGACAAGAGACCCAGTACTTC.

This chain connects TRBV5-1 to TRBJ2-7, with 7 bases identical to TRBD1. CDR3 length: 14 amino acids. Germline loops: CDR1 SGHRS, CDR2 YFSETQ. V was pared by 2 bases and J by 12 bases, with 14 bases of the junction left unmatched. The CDR3 DNA sequence: TGCGCCAGCAGCTTAACCGGGACAGAGGTGCGGCCGTACTTC. Translating it yields CASSLTGTEVRPYF.

The genes are TRBV7-9 and TRBJ2-7; the match to TRBD1 covers 10 bases. The length of the CDR3 is 14 residues. The V segment lost 5 bases and the J segment 6 bases; nucleotides outside the gene matches: 7. Germline values: CDR1 SEHNR, CDR2 FQNEAQ (reference sequence). The CDR3 spells CASSVPGQGFEQYF. The CDR3 nucleotides are TGTGCCAGCAGCGTACCGGGACAGGGGTTCGAGCAGTACTTC.

V is TRBV6-1 and J is TRBJ2-7; 9 nucleotides agree with TRBD1. Looked up from germline, CDR1 is MNHNS and CDR2 is SASEGT. The CDR3 sequence is 13 residues long. With V trimmed by 11 bases and J by 1 base, 6 bases remained unmatched. As DNA, the CDR3 is TGTGCCTGCAACAGGGGGCCTTCCTACGAGCAGTACTTC. Translating it yields CACNRGPSYEQYF.

The J gene is TRBJ2-1, the V gene TRBV5-1; 7 bases fit TRBD2. Losses at the gene ends were 0 bases for V and 7 bases for J; bases not matched to a gene: 10. Looked up from germline, CDR1 is SGHRS and CDR2 is YFSETQ. This CDR3 is 16 amino acids long. For the CDR3, the DNA is TGCGCCAGCAGCTTGGACAGCTGGACTAGTGGGAATGAGCAGTTCTTC. Translation gives CASSLDSWTSGNEQFF.

The V and J genes are TRBV11-3 and TRBJ1-1; 10 bases are shared with TRBD1. CDR1 is SGHNT and CDR2 is YENEEA in the germline V gene. The V segment lost 3 bases and the J segment 9 bases; nucleotides outside the gene matches: 4. This CDR3 is built from 13 residues. This chain's CDR3 is CASSLTGGRKAFF. In DNA, the CDR3 is TGTGCCAGCAGCTTGACAGGGGGCAGGAAAGCTTTCTTT.

The chain couples TRBV9 to TRBJ1-4; the D gene is possibly TRBD1 (6 bases). Trimming pared 4 bases from V and 6 bases from J, leaving 19 bases between. The CDR3 covers 16 residues. Germline V lookup: CDR1 SGDLS, CDR2 YYNGEE. The DNA for the CDR3 is TGTGCCAGCAGCTTTAGCCCGGCAGGGGCGGATGAAAAACTGTTTTTT. It is translated as CASSFSPAGADEKLFF.

This chain uses TRBV7-9 with TRBJ1-2; D unresolved. The CDR3 covers 17 residues. The V gene lost 1 base and the J gene lost 4 bases, with 19 bases spanning the gap. Germline loops: CDR1 SEHNR, CDR2 FQNEAQ (reference sequence). The CDR3 sequence is CASSLGGLGMLAYGYTF. CDR3 sequence (DNA): TGTGCCAGCAGCTTAGGTGGTCTCGGGATGCTTGCCTATGGCTACACCTTC.

This CDR3 is CASSSTGTGVPGELFF. The CDR3 coding sequence is TGCGCCAGCAGCAGTACCGGGACAGGGGTCCCCGGGGAGCTGTTTTTT. The chain uses TRBV5-1 and TRBJ2-2; TRBD1 agrees at 10 bases. The J segment lost 6 bases and the V segment lost 4 bases, leaving 9 bases of the junction unmatched. This CDR3 has 16 amino acids. Germline CDR1 is SGHRS and CDR2 is YFSETQ.

This clone showed up just a few times. The gene calls are TRBV6-5 and TRBJ1-2; 11 bases map to TRBD1. This CDR3 comprises 16 residues. Germline assignment: CDR1 MNHEY and CDR2 SVGAGI. V shed 2 bases, J shed 4 bases, and the junction held 6 bases outside the gene matches. The CDR3 DNA follows: TGTGCCAGCAGTTACCGCCGGACAGGGGGCAGCTATGGCTACACCTTC. Translation: CASSYRRTGGSYGYTF.

The rearrangement links TRBV19 to TRBJ2-6; a weak D match, TRBD2 (5 bases). Germline V gene data show CDR1 as LNHDA and CDR2 as SQIVND (reference sequence). The CDR3 length is 17 residues. V lost 3 bases and J 4 bases, leaving 16 bases between the germline ends. CDR3 region: CASSITAGLAGANVLTF. The CDR3 region has the DNA TGTGCCAGTAGTATTACGGCAGGCTTAGCGGGGGCCAACGTCCTGACTTTC.

The rearrangement links TRBV28 to TRBJ2-7; 9 bases align to TRBD1. The CDR3 has 16 residues. Germline V CDR1 and CDR2: MDHEN, SYDVKM. V lost 5 bases and J lost 7; bases outside the gene matches: 15. The CDR3 is CASSSGQPGQGGEQYF. The DNA for the CDR3 is TGTGCCAGCAGTAGCGGGCAACCGGGACAGGGAGGAGAGCAGTACTTC.

The V and J genes are TRBV5-4 and TRBJ2-2, with a weak D call TRBD2 (5 bases). CDR3 size: 15 residues. Germline V gene lookup returns CDR1 SGHNT and CDR2 YYREEE (reference sequence). The V gene lost 2 bases and the J gene lost 1 base, with 9 bases spanning the gap. The CDR3: CASSFERVNTGELFF. CDR3 bases: TGTGCCAGCAGCTTTGAGAGGGTGAACACCGGGGAGCTGTTTTTT.

As for this clone: A much bigger clone sits one base away, suggesting this may be a read error. This chain joins TRBV7-3 and TRBJ2-7; 7 bases line up with TRBD1. This CDR3 is built from 14 residues. From germline, CDR1 is SGHTA and CDR2 FQGTGA. Trimming removed 6 bases from V and 0 bases from J; junction bases left unmatched: 5. CDR3 sequence: CASSRTGSSYEQYF. Here the CDR3 DNA reads TGTGCCAGCAGTCGGACAGGCAGCTCCTACGAGCAGTACTTC.

This clone was detected a few times. The chain couples TRBV10-3 to TRBJ1-5; the D gene is possibly TRBD1 (5 bases). Trimming removed 4 bases at V and 0 bases at J, with 13 bases between. Looked up from germline, CDR1 is ENHRY and CDR2 is SYGVKD. The CDR3 is 16 residues long. The CDR3 is CAISVGDSYSNQPQHF. The DNA for the CDR3 is TGTGCCATCAGTGTGGGCGACAGTTATAGCAATCAGCCCCAGCATTTT.

In this sample, this clone turned up a few times. The V and J genes are TRBV6-5 and TRBJ2-7; TRBD1 might be the D (5 bases). CDR3 length equals 13 residues. The germline V gene has CDR1 MNHEY and CDR2 SVGAGI. V was pared by 0 bases and J by 2 bases, with 5 bases between. CDR3: CASSYSDTYEQYF. Here the CDR3 DNA reads TGTGCCAGCAGTTACTCGGACACCTACGAGCAGTACTTC.

The CDR3 bases are TGTGCCAGCAGTGAAGCGCGCAGGGGGTACGAGCAGTACTTC. Translating gives CASSEARRGYEQYF. V gene TRBV2 combines with J gene TRBJ2-7; 7 bases line up with TRBD1. Unmatched junction bases numbered 3, after V lost 0 bases and J lost 4 bases. This CDR3 contains 14 residues. The germline CDR1 and CDR2 sequences are SNHLY and FYNNEI.

This clone was found once. The CDR3 protein is CASSRTARGTEAFF. CDR3 coding DNA: TGTGCCAGCAGCAGAACGGCTAGGGGCACTGAAGCTTTCTTT. The chain links TRBV7-2 to TRBJ1-1, with D possibly TRBD1 on 5 matching bases. The germline gives CDR1 SGHTA, CDR2 FQGNSA. The V end lost 5 bases, the J end lost 4 bases, and 14 bases lay between the germline ends. The CDR3 totals 14 residues.

The sample holds a few counts of this clone. This chain joins TRBV6-6 and TRBJ1-6, with D possibly TRBD1 on 6 matching bases. The germline V gene has CDR1 MNHNY and CDR2 SVGAGI (reference sequence). The V end lost 6 bases, the J end lost 8 bases, and 11 bases lay between the germline ends. The CDR3 contains 13 residues. As DNA, the CDR3 is TGTGCCAGCAGCAACCCAGGGGATTCACCCCTCCACTTT. Its protein product is CASSNPGDSPLHF.